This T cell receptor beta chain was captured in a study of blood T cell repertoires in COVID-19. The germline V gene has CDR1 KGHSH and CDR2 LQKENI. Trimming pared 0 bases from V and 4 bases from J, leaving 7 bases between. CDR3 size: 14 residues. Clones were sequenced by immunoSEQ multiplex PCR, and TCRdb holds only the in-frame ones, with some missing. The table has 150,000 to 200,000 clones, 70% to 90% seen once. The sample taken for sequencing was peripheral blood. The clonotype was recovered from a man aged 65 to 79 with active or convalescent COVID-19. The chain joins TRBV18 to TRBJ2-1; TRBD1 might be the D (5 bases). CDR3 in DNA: TGTGCCAGCTCACCACCTCAGGGATACAATGAGCAGTTCTTC. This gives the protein CASSPPQGYNEQFF.